One sample yielded the 30 T cell receptor beta chains listed below, sequenced in a study of T cells expressing NK-cell markers. TCRdb derives one entry per CDR3 protein from the 5' RACE reads, leaving out DNA. The sample table includes about 390,000 distinct CDR3 sequences. The sequencing input was blood T cells: a sorted CD56 or NKG2C T cell subset, CD4+ or CD8+ T cells, or bulk PBMC T cells (not recorded which). These receptors all stem from a woman in her 50s in good health.

The chain combines TRBV7-9 with TRBJ2-5; TCRdb reports TRBD1, a call that lacks DNA to check it against. The CDR3 is 16 amino acids. From germline, CDR1 is SEHNR and CDR2 FQNEAQ (reference sequence). The CDR3: CASSLEGTGGRETQYF. The full variable domain, its missing parts supplied by reference TRBV7-9 and TRBJ2-5, is DTGVSQNPRHKITKRGQNVTFRCDPISEHNRLYWYRQTLGQGPEFLTYFQNEAQLEKSRLLSDRFSAERPKGSFSTLEIQRTEQGDSAMYLCASSLEGTGGRETQYFGPGTRLLVL.

This chain joins TRBV7-3 and TRBJ2-3; the TCRdb call, TRBD2, lacks DNA for checking. CDR1 and CDR2 (germline): SGHTA, FQGTGA. The CDR3 spans 16 residues. The CDR3 reads CASSLTGLAGADTQYF.

The genes are TRBV6-5 and TRBJ2-2; without DNA, the TCRdb call of TRBD1 cannot be checked. Germline V gene data show CDR1 as MNHEY and CDR2 as SVGAGI. The CDR3 runs to 16 residues. CDR3: CASSYLVVPGAGELFF.

The chain uses TRBV6-1 and TRBJ2-7; lacking DNA, the TRBD2 call made by TCRdb goes unchecked. In germline, CDR1 is MNHNS, CDR2 SASEGT. The CDR3 has 16 amino acids. The CDR3 is CASSDGILAGPYEQYF.

The chain joins TRBV20-1 to TRBJ2-1; no DNA is available, so the TRBD2 call from TCRdb remains unchecked. The CDR3 extends over 15 amino acids. Germline V gene sequence: CDR1 DFQATT, CDR2 SNEGSKA (reference sequence). CDR3: CSARGIAGDVNEQFF.

This chain joins TRBV20-1 and TRBJ2-7; absent DNA, TCRdb's TRBD2 call cannot be checked. There are 11 residues in the CDR3. Germline V gives CDR1 DFQATT, CDR2 SNEGSKA (reference sequence). CDR3 loop: CSASKGHEQYF.

V gene TRBV21-1 combines with J gene TRBJ2-7; checking the TCRdb D call of TRBD1 is not possible without DNA. TRBV21-1 is a documented pseudogene. The CDR3 is made up of 15 amino acids. CDR3 in amino acids: CASSKLGQLPTEQYF.

CDR3 residues: CASSATGSDNSPLHF. The chain links TRBV9 to TRBJ1-6; TCRdb indicates TRBD1, and absent DNA this call remains unverified. CDR1 and CDR2 (germline): SGDLS, YYNGEE. This CDR3 region has 15 residues.

The chain is built from TRBV20-1 and TRBJ2-1; TCRdb's assignment of TRBD2 cannot be checked, as there is no DNA. The CDR3 spans 15 residues. Germline CDR1 DFQATT, CDR2 SNEGSKA (reference sequence). CDR3 amino acids: CSASGAGTRSVEQFF.

This chain connects TRBV21-1 to TRBJ1-1. TRBV21-1 is reported as a pseudogene. The CDR3 is 15 amino acids. The CDR3 here is CASSKRNSLNTEAFF.

This chain connects TRBV5-1 to TRBJ2-7; without DNA, the TCRdb call of TRBD1 cannot be checked. This CDR3 comprises 15 residues. CDR1 is SGHRS and CDR2 is YFSETQ in the germline V gene. The CDR3 loop is CASSFQGDKNYEQYF.

The chain has TRBV7-8 and TRBJ1-2; checking the TCRdb D call of TRBD1 is not possible without DNA. The CDR3 totals 15 residues. Germline-derived CDR1 and CDR2 are SGHVS and FQNEAQ. The CDR3 region is CASSLGGAGNYGYTF.

V and J are TRBV4-1 and TRBJ2-2; TCRdb calls TRBD2, which cannot be checked without DNA. Germline V CDR1 and CDR2: MGHRA, YSYEKL. This CDR3 has 19 amino acids. The CDR3 spells CASSQRRLADFANTGELFF.

This chain connects TRBV12-5 to TRBJ2-1; TCRdb's D call, TRBD2, is unchecked because there is no DNA. The germline CDR1 and CDR2 sequences are LGHNT and FRNRAP. The CDR3 runs 17 residues. CDR3: CASGYLHRGGRANEQFF. Supplemented by reference TRBV12-5 and TRBJ2-1, the full variable domain reads DARVTQTPRHKVTEMGQEVTMRCQPILGHNTVFWYRQTMMQGLELLAYFRNRAPLDDSGMPKDRFSAEMPDATLATLKIQPSEPRDSAVYFCASGYLHRGGRANEQFFGPGTRLTVL.

The genes are TRBV7-9 and TRBJ2-7. The CDR3 loop spans 14 amino acids. CDR1 SEHNR and CDR2 FQNEAQ come from the germline V gene (reference sequence). The CDR3 sequence: CASSSAAVPYEQYF.

The chain employs TRBV3-1 and TRBJ2-1; TCRdb returns TRBD2, unconfirmable since there is no DNA. This CDR3 is 17 amino acids long. From germline, CDR1 is LGHDT and CDR2 YNNKEL (reference sequence). Here the CDR3 reads CASSQGALAGGRDEQFF.

J is TRBJ2-3 and V is TRBV5-1; TCRdb's D call, TRBD1, is unchecked because there is no DNA. There are 14 residues in the CDR3. Per the germline V gene, CDR1 is SGHRS and CDR2 is YFSETQ. The CDR3 sequence is CASSPPISGDTQYF.

The chain couples TRBV20-1 to TRBJ2-7; with no DNA, the TCRdb D assignment of TRBD2 cannot be verified. The germline V gene has CDR1 DFQATT and CDR2 SNEGSKA (reference sequence). This CDR3 is built from 15 residues. This CDR3 is CSARAGRAVSYEQYF.

The chain has TRBV29-1 and TRBJ2-5; lacking DNA, the TRBD2 call made by TCRdb goes unchecked. Per the germline V gene, CDR1 is SQVTM and CDR2 is ANQGSEA. This CDR3 is built from 13 residues. The CDR3 is CSVEDLVGETQYF.

The genes are TRBV29-1 and TRBJ2-3; TCRdb picks TRBD1, but there is no DNA to check that call. The germline V gene has CDR1 SQVTM and CDR2 ANQGSEA. The CDR3 has 16 amino acids. CDR3 loop: CSVEGGGQRATDTQYF.

V usage is TRBV28 and J usage is TRBJ1-2; TCRdb returns TRBD1, unconfirmable since there is no DNA. From germline, CDR1 is MDHEN and CDR2 SYDVKM. The CDR3 is 13 residues long. The CDR3 here is CASRSLLPGDCTF.

The chain recombines TRBV12-3 or TRBV12-4 with TRBJ1-5; TCRdb returns TRBD1, unconfirmable since there is no DNA. The CDR3 runs 15 residues. CDR3 region: CASTLQAAGTQPQHF.

The chain combines TRBV21-1 with TRBJ1-1; as DNA is missing, the TRBD1 call by TCRdb cannot be tested. TRBV21-1 is deemed a pseudogene. The CDR3 loop spans 16 amino acids. The CDR3 spells CASFSTGARGNTEAFF.

V is TRBV9 and J is TRBJ2-3; the D call of TRBD2 rests on TCRdb alone, since no DNA is present to check it. Germline V gene data show CDR1 as SGDLS and CDR2 as YYNGEE. There are 15 residues in the CDR3. CDR3 protein: CASSASGRIADTQYF.

V gene TRBV7-2 combines with J gene TRBJ2-7; TCRdb outputs TRBD2, but without DNA this stays unchecked. CDR1 SGHTA and CDR2 FQGNSA come from the germline V gene. This CDR3 comprises 15 residues. The CDR3 sequence: CASSPGALISYEQYF. The full variable domain, its missing parts supplied by reference TRBV7-2 and TRBJ2-7, is GAGVSQSPSNKVTEKGKDVELRCDPISGHTALYWYRQSLGQGLEFLIYFQGNSAPDKSGLPSDRFSAERTGGSVSTLTIQRTQQEDSAVYLCASSPGALISYEQYFGPGTRLTVT.

The chain carries TRBV10-2 and TRBJ2-7; TCRdb designates TRBD2, a call that cannot be tested without DNA. CDR1 is WSHSY, CDR2 SAAADI, per germline. The CDR3 has 13 residues. The CDR3 region is CASRSSASYEQYF.

V gene TRBV12-5 combines with J gene TRBJ2-1; TCRdb's assignment of TRBD1 cannot be checked, as there is no DNA. CDR1 and CDR2 (germline): LGHNT, FRNRAP. The CDR3 covers 15 residues. CDR3 protein: CASGSPGSSYNEQFF.

The gene calls are TRBV7-8 and TRBJ2-7; TCRdb picks TRBD2, but there is no DNA to check that call. The length of the CDR3 is 16 residues. CDR1 is SGHVS and CDR2 is FQNEAQ in the germline V gene. The CDR3 protein is CASSLGGLAGASEQYF.

V and J are TRBV12-3 or TRBV12-4 and TRBJ2-1; TCRdb reports TRBD2, a call that lacks DNA to check it against. The length of the CDR3 is 13 residues. CDR3 loop: CASSTRRANEQFF.

The gene calls are TRBV7-2 and TRBJ1-2; TCRdb returns TRBD1, unconfirmable since there is no DNA. The CDR3 covers 17 residues. Germline CDR1 SGHTA, CDR2 FQGNSA. The CDR3 loop reads CASSSPGYREANYGYTF.